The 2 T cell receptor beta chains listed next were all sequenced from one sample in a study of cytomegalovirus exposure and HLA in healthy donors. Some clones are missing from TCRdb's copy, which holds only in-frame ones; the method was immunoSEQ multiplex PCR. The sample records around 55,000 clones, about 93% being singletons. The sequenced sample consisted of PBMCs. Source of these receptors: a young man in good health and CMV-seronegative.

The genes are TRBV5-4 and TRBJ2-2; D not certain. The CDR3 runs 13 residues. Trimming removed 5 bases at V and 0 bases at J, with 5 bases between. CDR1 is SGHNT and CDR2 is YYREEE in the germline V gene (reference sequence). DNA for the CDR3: TGTGCCAGCAGGCGGTCGAACACCGGGGAGCTGTTTTTT. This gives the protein CASRRSNTGELFF.

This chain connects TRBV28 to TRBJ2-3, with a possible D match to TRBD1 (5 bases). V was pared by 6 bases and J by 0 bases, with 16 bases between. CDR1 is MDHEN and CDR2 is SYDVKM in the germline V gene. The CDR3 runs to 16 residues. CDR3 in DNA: TGTGCCAGCAGCCCCTCGACAGTTGCTAGCACAGATACGCAGTATTTT. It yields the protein CASSPSTVASTDTQYF.